This entry lists 21 T cell receptor beta chains sequenced from one sample in a study of blood T cell repertoires in COVID-19. The method was immunoSEQ multiplex PCR; TCRdb's version includes in-frame clones alone and lacks a portion of them. The repertoire holds hundreds of thousands of clones, roughly 90% seen once, with around 0.93% in the top ten. Input material: peripheral blood. The receptors shown here come from a woman aged 40 to 55 with COVID-19, enrolled during active disease.

This clone was observed a handful of times. J is TRBJ2-5 and V is TRBV28; D might be TRBD2 (5 bases). Germline V lookup: CDR1 MDHEN, CDR2 SYDVKM. This CDR3 has 15 residues. V was shortened by 8 bases and J by 3 bases, with 19 bases between the two germline ends. CDR3 region: CASLSRGEGKETQYF. CDR3 coding DNA: TGTGCCAGCCTGAGTCGGGGAGAGGGAAAAGAGACCCAGTACTTC.

The CDR3 protein is CATSRDGDSNQPQHF. CDR3 coding DNA: TGTGCCACCAGCAGAGACGGAGATAGCAATCAGCCCCAGCATTTT. The V and J genes are TRBV15 and TRBJ1-5; D remains ambiguous. V lost 0 bases to trimming and J lost 0 bases, with 6 bases between them. Germline V gene sequence: CDR1 LNHNV, CDR2 YYDKDF (reference sequence). This CDR3 has 15 residues.

The J gene is TRBJ1-2, the V gene TRBV3-1 (or the pseudogene TRBV3-2), with TRBD1 as a possible D gene (6 bases). Germline values: CDR1 LGHDT, CDR2 YNNKEL (reference sequence). The CDR3 totals 12 residues. V lost 4 bases and J lost 7, with 10 bases in between. DNA of the CDR3: TGTGCCAGCAGCCGATGCAGGGGTGGCTACACCTTC. It yields the protein CASSRCRGGYTF.

The CDR3 spells CASSFTRRQEVYTF. CDR3 nucleotides: TGTGCCAGCAGCTTTACCCGTCGACAGGAGGTCTACACCTTC. The chain uses TRBV11-2 and TRBJ1-2, with a tentative D call TRBD1 (6 bases). The germline gives CDR1 SGHAT, CDR2 FQNNGV. Trimming left V 3 bases short and J 10 bases short, with 18 bases between. This CDR3 has 14 residues.

The CDR3 nucleotides are TGTGCCAGCAGCAAGAAGGGTCATACCGGGACAGGGAACACTGAAGCTTTCTTT. Encoded protein: CASSKKGHTGTGNTEAFF. The chain joins TRBV21-1 to TRBJ1-1; the table's D call, TRBD1, has no DNA check behind it. TRBV21-1 represents a pseudogene. CDR3 length equals 18 residues.

This clone was seen only once. The genes are TRBV2 and TRBJ1-1; possibly TRBD1 for D (5 bases). The CDR3 consists of 11 residues. Germline values: CDR1 SNHLY, CDR2 FYNNEI. V was cut by 8 bases and J by 6 bases, with 10 bases left in between. The CDR3 region has the DNA TGTGCCAGCGCTGCGGGGGCTGAAGCTTTCTTT. Translation gives CASAAGAEAFF.

The V call is TRBV7-9, the J call TRBJ1-3, with no clear D. CDR3 length equals 16 residues. Between the trimmed V and J ends, which lost 2 bases and 0 bases, there was a span of 11 bases. Germline assignment: CDR1 SEHNR and CDR2 FQNEAQ (reference sequence). DNA of the CDR3: TGTGCCAGCAGCTTATACGGGGAGAGCTCTGGAAACACCATATATTTT. It encodes CASSLYGESSGNTIYF. Full variable domain (remainder filled in from reference TRBV7-9 and TRBJ1-3): DTGVSQNPRHKITKRGQNVTFRCDPISEHNRLYWYRQTLGQGPEFLTYFQNEAQLEKSRLLSDRFSAERPKGSFSTLEIQRTEQGDSAMYLCASSLYGESSGNTIYFGEGSWLTVV.

The chain joins TRBV6-1 to TRBJ1-2, with a tentative D call TRBD1 (6 bases). This CDR3 spans 14 amino acids. The germline gives CDR1 MNHNS, CDR2 SASEGT. V lost 3 bases and J 0 bases, leaving 8 bases between the germline ends. The CDR3 region has the DNA TGTGCCAGCAGTGATTGGGACACTAACTATGGCTACACCTTC. Its translation: CASSDWDTNYGYTF.

V and J are TRBV28 and TRBJ2-1; D may be TRBD1 (6 bases). The CDR3 loop spans 15 amino acids. Germline CDR1 MDHEN, CDR2 SYDVKM. The V and J ends lost 6 bases and 2 bases respectively, with 14 bases between them. CDR3 DNA: TGTGCCAGCAGCCTTGACAGGAGGACCTACAATGAGCAGTTCTTC. It specifies CASSLDRRTYNEQFF.

The CDR3 sequence: CASSDLGTGEAFF. Here the CDR3 DNA reads TGTGCCAGCAGTGATCTGGGTACGGGTGAAGCTTTCTTT. This chain connects TRBV2 to TRBJ1-1; D is unresolved. The CDR3 contains 13 residues. The germline V gene has CDR1 SNHLY and CDR2 FYNNEI. V dropped 3 bases and J dropped 7 bases, with 12 bases sitting between them.

This sequence joins TRBV25-1 and TRBJ2-2; D may be TRBD2 (5 bases). V was shortened by 8 bases and J by 3 bases, with 13 bases between the two germline ends. CDR1 is MGHDK, CDR2 SYGVNS, per germline. The CDR3 loop spans 14 amino acids. Here the CDR3 reads CASSSGAYTGELFF. The CDR3 DNA is TGTGCCAGCTCCAGCGGCGCTTACACCGGGGAGCTGTTTTTT.

CDR3: CASSLRGLGDTEAFF. In DNA, the CDR3 is TGTGCCAGCAGTCTCAGGGGGCTAGGGGACACTGAAGCTTTCTTT. The gene calls are TRBV25-1 and TRBJ1-1, with 8 positions matching TRBD1. The junction had 8 bases not matched to a gene; V was cut back by 5 bases and J by 3 bases. In germline, CDR1 is MGHDK, CDR2 SYGVNS. The CDR3 has 15 residues.

This clone has a single count. This chain uses TRBV7-2 with TRBJ2-2; 8 bases match TRBD2. In germline, CDR1 is SGHTA, CDR2 FQGNSA. This CDR3 has 16 amino acids. V lost 5 bases and J lost 5; bases outside the gene matches: 10. CDR3 nucleotides: TGTGCCAGCAGCCCCCCAGGGCCTAGCGGGACCGGGGAGCTGTTTTTT. It yields the protein CASSPPGPSGTGELFF. The entire variable domain, with the rest obtained from reference TRBV7-2 and TRBJ2-2, is as follows: GAGVSQSPSNKVTEKGKDVELRCDPISGHTALYWYRQSLGQGLEFLIYFQGNSAPDKSGLPSDRFSAERTGGSVSTLTIQRTQQEDSAVYLCASSPPGPSGTGELFFGEGSRLTVL.

The chain is built from TRBV6-2 or TRBV6-3 and TRBJ1-1, with 7 bases that match TRBD1. The J segment lost 2 bases and the V segment lost 5 bases, leaving 2 bases of the junction unmatched. Germline V CDR1 and CDR2: MNHEY, SVGEGT. The CDR3 spans 13 residues. DNA for the CDR3: TGTGCCAGCAGTGGACAGGCCAACACTGAAGCTTTCTTT. It translates to CASSGQANTEAFF.

This chain connects TRBV11-3 to TRBJ2-3, with 8 bases that match TRBD2. The trim removed 2 bases at V and 2 bases at J, leaving 6 bases unmatched. The CDR3 extends over 16 amino acids. Germline V gene lookup returns CDR1 SGHNT and CDR2 YENEEA. The CDR3 protein is CASSLSSGGNTDTQYF. In nucleotides, the CDR3 is TGTGCCAGCAGCTTATCGAGCGGGGGCAACACAGATACGCAGTATTTT.

The DNA of the CDR3 is TGCGCCAGCAGCTGGGCGGGGGACGGATACAATGAGCAGTTCTTC. Translated, it gives CASSWAGDGYNEQFF. The rearrangement uses TRBV5-1 and TRBJ2-1; TRBD2 matches at 7 bases. Germline lookup yields CDR1 SGHRS and CDR2 YFSETQ. This CDR3 contains 15 residues. J gave up 4 bases and V 3 bases, and 7 bases lay outside the gene matches.

The gene calls are TRBV28 and TRBJ1-5; tentative D call: TRBD1 (5 bases). This CDR3 comprises 13 residues. Germline CDR1 and CDR2: MDHEN and SYDVKM. V lost 1 base to trimming and J lost 9 bases, with 10 bases between them. CDR3 DNA sequence: TGTGCCAGCAGTTTATCAGGGCCTAGGCCCCAGCATTTT. Its protein product is CASSLSGPRPQHF.

V gene TRBV5-1 combines with J gene TRBJ2-2, with D possibly TRBD1 on 6 matching bases. V lost 1 base, J lost 2 bases, and 12 bases lay in between. This CDR3 is built from 16 residues. CDR1 and CDR2 (germline): SGHRS, YFSETQ. The CDR3 loop is CASSLTGLANTGELFF. Here the CDR3 DNA reads TGCGCCAGCAGCTTGACAGGGCTCGCCAACACCGGGGAGCTGTTTTTT. The full variable domain, in which reference TRBV5-1 and TRBJ2-2 provide the parts outside the CDR3, is KAGVTQTPRYLIKTRGQQVTLSCSPISGHRSVSWYQQTPGQGLQFLFEYFSETQRNKGNFPGRFSGRQFSNSRSEMNVSTLELGDSALYLCASSLTGLANTGELFFGEGSRLTVL.

The chain uses TRBV19 and TRBJ2-6; perhaps TRBD1 as D (6 bases). Germline V CDR1 and CDR2: LNHDA, SQIVND (reference sequence). CDR3 length: 14 amino acids. The V end lost 10 bases, the J end lost 4 bases, and 14 bases lay between the germline ends. The DNA for the CDR3 is TGTGCCACTTCCAACAGGGCGGGGGCCAACGTCCTGACTTTC. Protein sequence: CATSNRAGANVLTF.

The V call is TRBV10-3, the J call TRBJ1-1; D remains ambiguous. The CDR3 loop spans 13 amino acids. The V and J ends lost 2 bases and 7 bases respectively, with 11 bases between them. Germline V gene lookup returns CDR1 ENHRY and CDR2 SYGVKD. The CDR3 sequence: CAISEGGLYEAFF. The CDR3 DNA reads TGTGCCATCAGTGAGGGTGGCCTTTATGAAGCTTTCTTT.

The chain combines TRBV24-1 with TRBJ2-5, with TRBD1 matching over 10 bases. The CDR3 has 15 amino acids. The V gene end was trimmed by 3 bases and the J gene end by 5 bases; junction bases not matched to a gene: 5. Germline-derived CDR1 and CDR2 are KGHDR and SFDVKD. CDR3 nucleotides: TGTGCCACCAGTGATCCGACAGGGGGCGGCGAGACCCAGTACTTC. It translates to CATSDPTGGGETQYF.